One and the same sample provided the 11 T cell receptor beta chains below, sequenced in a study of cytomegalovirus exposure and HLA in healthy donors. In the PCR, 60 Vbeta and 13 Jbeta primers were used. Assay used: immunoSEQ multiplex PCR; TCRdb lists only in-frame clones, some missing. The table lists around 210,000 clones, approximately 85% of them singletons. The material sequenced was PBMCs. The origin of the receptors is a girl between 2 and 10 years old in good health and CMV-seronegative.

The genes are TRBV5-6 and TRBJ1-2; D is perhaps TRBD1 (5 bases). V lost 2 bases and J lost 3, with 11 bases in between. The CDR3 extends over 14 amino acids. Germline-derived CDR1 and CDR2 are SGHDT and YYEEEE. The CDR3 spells CASSLPGRDYGYTF. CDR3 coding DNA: TGTGCCAGCAGCTTACCCGGCAGGGACTATGGCTACACCTTC.

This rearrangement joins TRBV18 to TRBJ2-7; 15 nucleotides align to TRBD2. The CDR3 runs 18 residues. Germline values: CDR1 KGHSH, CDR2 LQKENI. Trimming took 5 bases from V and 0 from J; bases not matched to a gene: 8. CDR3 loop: CASSGLAGGRVGSYEQYF. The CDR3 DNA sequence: TGTGCCAGCTCAGGACTAGCGGGAGGGAGAGTAGGCTCCTACGAGCAGTACTTC.

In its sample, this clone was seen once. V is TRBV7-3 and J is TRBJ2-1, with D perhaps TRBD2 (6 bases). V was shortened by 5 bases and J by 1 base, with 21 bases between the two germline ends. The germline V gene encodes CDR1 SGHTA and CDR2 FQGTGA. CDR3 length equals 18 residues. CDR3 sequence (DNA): TGTGCCAGCAGCCACAATTACCCCCGGGAGCTATCCTACAATGAGCAGTTCTTC. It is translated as CASSHNYPRELSYNEQFF.

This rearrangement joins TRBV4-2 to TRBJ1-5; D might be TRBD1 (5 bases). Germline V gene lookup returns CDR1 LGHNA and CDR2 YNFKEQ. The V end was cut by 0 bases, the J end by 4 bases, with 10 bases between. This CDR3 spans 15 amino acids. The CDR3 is CASSQDRAGNQPQHF. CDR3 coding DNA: TGTGCCAGCAGCCAAGATAGGGCAGGGAATCAGCCCCAGCATTTT.

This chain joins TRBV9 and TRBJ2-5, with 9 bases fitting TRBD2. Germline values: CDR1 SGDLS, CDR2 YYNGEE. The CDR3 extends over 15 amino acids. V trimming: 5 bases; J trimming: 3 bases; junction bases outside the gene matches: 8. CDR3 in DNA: TGTGCCAGCAGTTTTAGCGGGAGCAGGGAAGAGACCCAGTACTTC. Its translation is CASSFSGSREETQYF.

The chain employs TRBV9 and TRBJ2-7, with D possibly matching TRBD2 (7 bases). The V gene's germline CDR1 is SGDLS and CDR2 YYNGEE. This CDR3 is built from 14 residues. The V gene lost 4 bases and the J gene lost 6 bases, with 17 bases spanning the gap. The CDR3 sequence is CASSLSPRGAEQYF. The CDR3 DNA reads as TGTGCCAGCAGCCTATCCCCCCGGGGGGCCGAGCAGTACTTC.

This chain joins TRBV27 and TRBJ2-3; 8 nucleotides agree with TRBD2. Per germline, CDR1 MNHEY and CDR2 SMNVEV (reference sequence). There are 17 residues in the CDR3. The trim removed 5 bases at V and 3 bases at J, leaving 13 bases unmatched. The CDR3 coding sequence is TGTGCCAGCAGTCAACCCAGCGGGAGAGGGACAACAGATACGCAGTATTTT. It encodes CASSQPSGRGTTDTQYF.

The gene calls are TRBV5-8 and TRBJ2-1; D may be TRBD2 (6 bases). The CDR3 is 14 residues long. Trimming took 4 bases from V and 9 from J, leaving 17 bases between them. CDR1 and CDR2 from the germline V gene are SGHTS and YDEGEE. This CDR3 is CASSIPGRDFEQFF. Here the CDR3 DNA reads TGTGCCAGCAGCATACCAGGACGGGACTTTGAGCAGTTCTTC.

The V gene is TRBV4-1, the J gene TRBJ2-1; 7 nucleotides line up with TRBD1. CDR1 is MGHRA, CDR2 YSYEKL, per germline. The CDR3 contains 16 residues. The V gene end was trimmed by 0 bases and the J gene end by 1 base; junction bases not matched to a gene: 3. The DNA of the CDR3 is TGCGCCAGCAGCCAAGATAACAGGGGTTCCTACAATGAGCAGTTCTTC. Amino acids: CASSQDNRGSYNEQFF.

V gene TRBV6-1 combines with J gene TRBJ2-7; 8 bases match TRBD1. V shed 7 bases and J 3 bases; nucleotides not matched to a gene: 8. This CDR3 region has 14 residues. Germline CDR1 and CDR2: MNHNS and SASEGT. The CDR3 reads CASKRTGKGYEQYF. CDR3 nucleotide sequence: TGTGCCAGCAAGAGGACAGGGAAAGGCTACGAGCAGTACTTC.

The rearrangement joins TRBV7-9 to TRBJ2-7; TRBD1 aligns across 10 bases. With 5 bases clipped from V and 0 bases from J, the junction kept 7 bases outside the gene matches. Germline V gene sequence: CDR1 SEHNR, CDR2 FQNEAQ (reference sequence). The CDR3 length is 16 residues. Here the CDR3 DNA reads TGTGCCAGCAGCCTTGGACAGGGGGGGATCTCCTACGAGCAGTACTTC. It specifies CASSLGQGGISYEQYF.